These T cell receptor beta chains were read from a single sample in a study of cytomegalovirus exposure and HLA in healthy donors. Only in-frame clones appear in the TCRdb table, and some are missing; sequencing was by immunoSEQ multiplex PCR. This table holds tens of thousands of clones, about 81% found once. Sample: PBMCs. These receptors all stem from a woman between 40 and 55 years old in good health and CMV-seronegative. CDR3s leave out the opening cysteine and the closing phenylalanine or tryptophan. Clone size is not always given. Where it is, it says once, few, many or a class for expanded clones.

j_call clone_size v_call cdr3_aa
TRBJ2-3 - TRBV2 VSMGTSGVPDTQY
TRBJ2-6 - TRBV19 ASKVVQGAGANVLT
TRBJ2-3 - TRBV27 ASSFGPAGGSQY
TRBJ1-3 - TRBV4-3 ASSQGREISGNTIY
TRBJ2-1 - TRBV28 ASDDYRRPSSYNEQF
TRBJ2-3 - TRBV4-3 ASSQDFEREADTQY
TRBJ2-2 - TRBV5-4 ASSPPGLAANTGELF
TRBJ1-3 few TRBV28 ASSATVNTIY
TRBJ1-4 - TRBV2 ASSESIGGEKLF
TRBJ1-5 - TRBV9 ASSVGDEHNQPQH